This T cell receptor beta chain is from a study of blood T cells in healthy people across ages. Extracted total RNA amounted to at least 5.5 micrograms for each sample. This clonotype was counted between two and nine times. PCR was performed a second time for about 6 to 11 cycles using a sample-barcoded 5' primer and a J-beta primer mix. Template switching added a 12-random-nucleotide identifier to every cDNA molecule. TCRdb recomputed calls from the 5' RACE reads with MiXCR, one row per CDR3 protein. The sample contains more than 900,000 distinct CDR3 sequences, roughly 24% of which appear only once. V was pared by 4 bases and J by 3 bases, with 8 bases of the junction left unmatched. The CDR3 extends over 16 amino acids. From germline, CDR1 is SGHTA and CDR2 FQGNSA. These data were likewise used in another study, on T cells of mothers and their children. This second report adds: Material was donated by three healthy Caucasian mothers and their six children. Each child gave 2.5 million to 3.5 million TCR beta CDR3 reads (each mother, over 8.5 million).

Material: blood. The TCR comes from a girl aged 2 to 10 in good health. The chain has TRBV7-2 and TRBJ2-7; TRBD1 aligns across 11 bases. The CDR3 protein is CASSSIKGTGGYEQYF. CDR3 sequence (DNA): TGTGCCAGCAGCTCAATAAAAGGGACAGGGGGCTACGAGCAGTACTTC.